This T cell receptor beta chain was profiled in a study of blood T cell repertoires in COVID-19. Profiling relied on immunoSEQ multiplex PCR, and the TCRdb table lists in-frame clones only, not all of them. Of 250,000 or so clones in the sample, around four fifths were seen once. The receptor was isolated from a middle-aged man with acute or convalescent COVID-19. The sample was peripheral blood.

CDR3 sequence: CASSFAPPGSYNSPLHF. CDR3 coding DNA: TGCGCCAGCAGCTTCGCCCCACCGGGCTCCTATAATTCACCCCTCCACTTT. The J gene is TRBJ1-6, the V gene TRBV5-1; D ambiguous. Germline loops: CDR1 SGHRS, CDR2 YFSETQ. The CDR3 totals 17 residues. V was clipped by 2 bases and J by 0 bases, with 12 bases between them.